Below, one T cell receptor (beta chain) is given with its context. CDR1 and CDR2 from the germline V gene are LGHNA and YSLEER. The V end lost 4 bases, the J end lost 0 bases, and 18 bases lay between the germline ends. This CDR3 region has 17 residues. Assay: immunoSEQ multiplex PCR; the TCRdb copy retains only in-frame clones and omits some. The sample consists of roughly 320,000 clones, roughly 90% of them appearing once. The sample originates from a study of blood T cell repertoires in COVID-19. Turning to the study itself: The United States, Italy and Spain were the sources of the acute and convalescent COVID-19 samples.

The V call is TRBV4-3, the J call TRBJ1-2; D possibly corresponds to TRBD1 (6 bases). The TCR comes from a woman aged 30 to 39 who had been exposed to COVID-19. The specimen sequenced was PBMCs or T cells enriched from blood (not recorded which). CDR3 in DNA: TGCGCCAGCAGCCGTGCATCGGCAGGGGCTCCTAACTATGGCTACACCTTC. Protein: CASSRASAGAPNYGYTF.